Below, 13 T cell receptor beta chains from the same sample are listed, as sequenced in a study of T cell repertoires and Cas9 in healthy adults. TCRdb's copy holds only in-frame clones and misses some; the assay was immunoSEQ multiplex PCR. Of 13,000 to 15,000 clones listed, 75% to 90% were seen once; the top ten hold 1.5%. Sequencing was done on a sample of Tregs (CD4+, CD25+, CD127-, CD137-, CD154-) from PBMCs; culture status not recorded. These receptors were obtained from a human donor in good health.

This clone came up once. This chain connects TRBV21-1 to TRBJ2-7. TRBV21-1 has pseudogene status. This CDR3 is built from 12 residues. As DNA, the CDR3 is TGTGCCAGCAGCAAAGAGGCGCGCGAGCAGTACGTC. This sequence encodes CASSKEAREQYV.

This chain uses TRBV5-1 with TRBJ2-1; TRBD2 might be the D (6 bases). V was shortened by 4 bases and J by 8 bases, with 19 bases between the two germline ends. Germline V CDR1 and CDR2: SGHRS, YFSETQ. The CDR3 consists of 15 residues. The CDR3, as DNA: TGCGCCAGCAGCACACTAGCACCAGGCGGGGATGAGCAGTTCTTC. Protein: CASSTLAPGGDEQFF.

The CDR3 loop reads CASSLLAGGPPDTQYF. CDR3 DNA: TGTGCCAGCAGTTTATTGGCGGGGGGGCCGCCAGATACGCAGTATTTT. The chain employs TRBV27 and TRBJ2-3; TRBD2 agrees at 9 bases. V dropped 1 base and J dropped 4; count of bases not matched to a gene: 6. The CDR3 runs 16 residues. CDR1 and CDR2 from the germline V gene are MNHEY and SMNVEV (reference sequence).

The V call is TRBV19, the J call TRBJ1-1, with D unclear. Looked up from germline, CDR1 is LNHDA and CDR2 is SQIVND (reference sequence). Trimming took off 7 bases at V and 1 base at J, with 19 bases between the two ends. The length of the CDR3 is 16 residues. CDR3 sequence: CASTSPGSAGNTEAFF. CDR3 nucleotide sequence: TGTGCCAGTACCTCCCCTGGAAGCGCGGGGAACACTGAAGCTTTCTTT.

V and J are TRBV7-2 and TRBJ1-6, with a weak D call TRBD1 (5 bases). CDR1 SGHTA and CDR2 FQGNSA come from the germline V gene. There are 13 residues in the CDR3. V gave up 0 bases and J gave up 13 bases, with 10 bases separating them. The CDR3 is CASSLAEGYPLHF. For the CDR3, the DNA is TGTGCCAGCAGCTTAGCGGAGGGGTACCCCCTCCACTTT.

The chain employs TRBV6-5 and TRBJ2-3, with D perhaps TRBD1 (6 bases). Looked up from germline, CDR1 is MNHEY and CDR2 is SVGAGI. Trimming shortened V by 3 bases and J by 3 bases, and 13 bases separated the two germline ends. The CDR3 length is 15 residues. CDR3 protein: CASSYTGMKTDTQYF. The DNA of the CDR3 is TGTGCCAGCAGTTATACAGGGATGAAAACAGATACGCAGTATTTT.

CDR3 in amino acids: CASHSQGGPYNEQFF. CDR3 nucleotide sequence: TGTGCCAGTCACAGTCAGGGGGGGCCCTACAATGAGCAGTTCTTC. V usage is TRBV6-1 and J usage is TRBJ2-1; possibly TRBD1 or TRBD2 for D (7 bases each). Looked up from germline, CDR1 is MNHNS and CDR2 is SASEGT. The germline V and J ends were trimmed by 9 bases and 2 bases, with 17 bases remaining between them. This CDR3 contains 15 residues.

V gene TRBV7-2 combines with J gene TRBJ2-3; TRBD2 is a possible D gene (6 bases). The CDR3 runs 15 residues. With 5 bases removed from V and 1 base from J, the gap between germline ends came to 13 bases. Germline V gives CDR1 SGHTA, CDR2 FQGNSA. In DNA form, the CDR3 reads TGTGCCAGCAGCCGGAGGGACGGGCGCACAGATACGCAGTATTTT. Translated, it gives CASSRRDGRTDTQYF.

This clone showed up just once. The V call is TRBV19, the J call TRBJ2-1; tentatively, D is TRBD1 (5 bases). The V end lost 5 bases, the J end lost 5 bases, and 22 bases lay between the germline ends. CDR1 is LNHDA, CDR2 SQIVND, per germline (reference sequence). The CDR3 runs to 17 residues. DNA of the CDR3: TGTGCCAGTAGTGCCTCATCACCAAGGGGTCACGACAATGAGCAGTTCTTC. Protein: CASSASSPRGHDNEQFF. Complete variable domain (other parts from reference TRBV19 and TRBJ2-1): DGGITQSPKYLFRKEGQNVTLSCEQNLNHDAMYWYRQDPGQGLRLIYYSQIVNDFQKGDIAEGYSVSREKKESFPLTVTSAQKNPTAFYLCASSASSPRGHDNEQFFGPGTRLTVL.

The CDR3 nucleotides read TGCAGCGTTCGGTACAGGTTAAGTATGAACACTGAAGCTTTCTTT. Its protein is CSVRYRLSMNTEAFF. The rearrangement links TRBV29-1 to TRBJ1-1, with D tentatively TRBD1 (5 bases). The V end lost 5 bases, the J end lost 0 bases, and 16 bases lay between the germline ends. The length of the CDR3 is 15 residues. CDR1 and CDR2 from the germline V gene are SQVTM and ANQGSEA.

The chain couples TRBV27 to TRBJ2-2; TRBD2 matches at 7 bases. This CDR3 region has 14 residues. V was pared by 8 bases and J by 0 bases, with 3 bases of the junction left unmatched. The germline CDR1 and CDR2 sequences are MNHEY and SMNVEV (reference sequence). The CDR3: CASCGLANTGELFF. The CDR3, as DNA: TGTGCCAGCTGCGGACTAGCGAACACCGGGGAGCTGTTTTTT.

The V gene is TRBV10-3, the J gene TRBJ1-1; 9 nucleotides align to TRBD1. The CDR3 consists of 15 residues. CDR1 and CDR2 from the germline V gene are ENHRY and SYGVKD. V lost 6 bases, J lost 5 bases, and 10 bases stayed unmatched. The CDR3 DNA follows: TGTGCCATCAGGGGAACAGGGGGCTCGGGAACTGAAGCTTTCTTT. It is translated as CAIRGTGGSGTEAFF.

The CDR3 sequence: CASSQELGEWAQYF. The DNA of the CDR3 is TGCGCCAGCAGCCAAGAGTTGGGGGAGTGGGCCCAGTACTTC. The chain carries TRBV4-3 and TRBJ2-5; perhaps D is TRBD1 or TRBD2 (5 bases each). V was clipped by 0 bases and J by 9 bases, with 14 bases between them. Germline V CDR1 and CDR2: LGHNA, YSLEER. The CDR3 has 14 amino acids.